Following are 8 T cell receptor beta chains from one sample sequenced in a study of shared T cell receptors in the human thymus. This table comes from immunoSEQ multiplex PCR, and its TCRdb copy is limited to in-frame clones, with some not included. The table has some 700,000 clones, 85% to 90% seen once. The sample was also linked to a second study, of human thymus T cells.

Sequencing was performed on thymocytes. These receptor sequences come from a boy under two years old with a congenital heart defect.

This clone was counted between two and nine times. The rearrangement uses TRBV10-2 and TRBJ2-7, with a weak D call TRBD2 (5 bases). CDR1 and CDR2 from the germline V gene are WSHSY and SAAADI. The CDR3 is 13 amino acids. Trimming pared 11 bases from V and 0 bases from J, leaving 14 bases between. The CDR3 loop reads CACNREPSYEQYF. CDR3 sequence (DNA): TGCGCCTGTAACCGGGAACCCTCCTACGAGCAGTACTTC.

This clone was seen more than once but under ten times. The V call is TRBV4-3, the J call TRBJ2-7, with 7 bases fitting TRBD2. Germline CDR1 reads LGHNA; CDR2 reads YSLEER. This CDR3 contains 13 residues. V trimming: 6 bases; J trimming: 12 bases; junction bases outside the gene matches: 14. For the CDR3, the DNA is TGCGCCAGCAGTCATAATCCCCCGGGAGGCGGGTACTTC. This sequence encodes CASSHNPPGGGYF.

Regarding this clone: This sample includes further DNA sequences coding for the same CDR3. The rearrangement joins TRBV4-2 to TRBJ2-2; a possible D gene is TRBD2 (6 bases). The CDR3 totals 14 residues. Germline CDR1 reads LGHNA; CDR2 reads YNFKEQ. V was clipped by 4 bases and J by 2 bases, with 8 bases between them. The DNA of the CDR3 is TGTGCCAGCAGCCCCGGGGGTAACACCGGGGAGCTGTTTTTT. Encoded protein: CASSPGGNTGELFF.

The chain joins TRBV6-4 to TRBJ2-2, with 7 bases matching TRBD2. CDR1 is MRHNA and CDR2 is SNTAGT in the germline V gene. The CDR3 is 18 amino acids. V lost 3 bases to trimming and J lost 5 bases; unmatched junction nucleotides: 15. Here the CDR3 reads CASSEGPGAGEGTGELFF. In DNA form, the CDR3 reads TGTGCCAGCAGTGAAGGTCCTGGTGCGGGAGAGGGGACCGGGGAGCTGTTTTTT.

This clone was found once. The chain employs TRBV15 and TRBJ1-4, with 9 bases lining up with TRBD1. The V and J ends lost 0 bases and 6 bases, in that order; junction bases with no gene match: 2. This CDR3 spans 15 amino acids. Germline V CDR1 and CDR2: LNHNV, YYDKDF (reference sequence). CDR3 coding DNA: TGTGCCACCAGCAGAGAGTGGGACAGGGATGAAAAACTGTTTTTT. Its translation is CATSREWDRDEKLFF.

The rearrangement links TRBV27 to TRBJ2-3; 10 nucleotides line up with TRBD2. Trimming removed 8 bases from V and 5 bases from J; junction bases left unmatched: 10. The CDR3 length is 15 residues. CDR1 MNHEY and CDR2 SMNVEV come from the germline V gene (reference sequence). The DNA of the CDR3 is TGTGCCAGCGCCCAGCGGGAGGGGTGGGGAGATACGCAGTATTTT. Protein: CASAQREGWGDTQYF.

The V and J genes are TRBV29-1 and TRBJ2-1, with 15 bases matching TRBD2. The CDR3 covers 14 residues. The V gene end was trimmed by 7 bases and the J gene end by 4 bases; junction bases not matched to a gene: 2. Germline CDR1 reads SQVTM; CDR2 reads ANQGSEA. CDR3 DNA sequence: TGCAGCGCCGGGACTAGCGGGAGGTACAATGAGCAGTTCTTC. It encodes CSAGTSGRYNEQFF.

The CDR3 DNA follows: TGTGCCAGCCCGTTGGGGGAGGGCGGCACTGAAGCTTTCTTT. Its protein is CASPLGEGGTEAFF. V is TRBV25-1 and J is TRBJ1-1; possible D gene TRBD1, 5 bases. The V end lost 8 bases, the J end lost 4 bases, and 17 bases lay between the germline ends. Germline V lookup: CDR1 MGHDK, CDR2 SYGVNS. The CDR3 sequence is 14 residues long.